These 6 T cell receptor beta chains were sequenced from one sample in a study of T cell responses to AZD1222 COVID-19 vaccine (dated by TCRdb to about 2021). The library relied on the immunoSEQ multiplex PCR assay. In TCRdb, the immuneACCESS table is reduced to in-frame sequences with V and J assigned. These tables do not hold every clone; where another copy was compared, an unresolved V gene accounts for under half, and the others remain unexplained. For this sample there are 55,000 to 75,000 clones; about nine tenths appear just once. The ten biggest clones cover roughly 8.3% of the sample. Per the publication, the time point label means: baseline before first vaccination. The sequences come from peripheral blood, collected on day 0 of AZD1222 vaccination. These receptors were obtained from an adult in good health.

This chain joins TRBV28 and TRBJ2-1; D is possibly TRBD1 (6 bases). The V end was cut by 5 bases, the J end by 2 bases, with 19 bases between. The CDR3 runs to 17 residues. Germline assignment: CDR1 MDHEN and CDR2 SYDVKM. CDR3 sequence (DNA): TGTGCCAGCAGTCCTCCCCCGGGACACCGACCCTACAATGAGCAGTTCTTC. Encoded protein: CASSPPPGHRPYNEQFF. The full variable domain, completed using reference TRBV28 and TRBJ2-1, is DVKVTQSSRYLVKRTGEKVFLECVQDMDHENMFWYRQDPGLGLRLIYFSYDVKMKEKGDIPEGYSVSREKKERFSLILESASTNQTSMYLCASSPPPGHRPYNEQFFGPGTRLTVL.

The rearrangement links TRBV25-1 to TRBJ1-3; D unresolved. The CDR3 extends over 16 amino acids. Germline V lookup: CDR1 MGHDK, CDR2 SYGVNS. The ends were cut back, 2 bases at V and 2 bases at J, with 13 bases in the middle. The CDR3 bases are TGTGCCAGCAGTGAAAATGGGGAACCGGCTGGAAACACCATATATTTT. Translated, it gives CASSENGEPAGNTIYF. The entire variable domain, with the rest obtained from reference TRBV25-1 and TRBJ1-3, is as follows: EADIYQTPRYLVIGTGKKITLECSQTMGHDKMYWYQQDPGMELHLIHYSYGVNSTEKGDLSSESTVSRIRTEHFPLTLESARPSHTSQYLCASSENGEPAGNTIYFGEGSWLTVV.

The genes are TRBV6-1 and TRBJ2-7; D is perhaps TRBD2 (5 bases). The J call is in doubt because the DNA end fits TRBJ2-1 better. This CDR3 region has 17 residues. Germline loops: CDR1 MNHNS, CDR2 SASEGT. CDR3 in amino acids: CASSGRLIATSYNEQFF. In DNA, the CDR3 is TGTGCCAGCAGTGGAAGACTGATAGCGACCTCCTACAATGAGCAGTTCTTC.

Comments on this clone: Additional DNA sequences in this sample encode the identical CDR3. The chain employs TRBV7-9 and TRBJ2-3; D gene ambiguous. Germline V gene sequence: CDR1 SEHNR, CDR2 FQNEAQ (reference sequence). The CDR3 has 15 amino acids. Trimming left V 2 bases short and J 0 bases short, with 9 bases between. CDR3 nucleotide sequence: TGTGCCAGCAGCTTAAGCCGGAGCAGCACAGATACGCAGTATTTT. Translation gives CASSLSRSSTDTQYF. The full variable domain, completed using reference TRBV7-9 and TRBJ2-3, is DTGVSQNPRHKITKRGQNVTFRCDPISEHNRLYWYRQTLGQGPEFLTYFQNEAQLEKSRLLSDRFSAERPKGSFSTLEIQRTEQGDSAMYLCASSLSRSSTDTQYFGPGTRLTVL.

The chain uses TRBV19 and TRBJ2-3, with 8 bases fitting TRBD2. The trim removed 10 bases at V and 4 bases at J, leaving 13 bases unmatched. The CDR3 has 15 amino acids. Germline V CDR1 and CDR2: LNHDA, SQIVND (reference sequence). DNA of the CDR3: TGTGCCACCTCTGCCGGGAGGGTGGGAGCAGATACGCAGTATTTT. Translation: CATSAGRVGADTQYF.

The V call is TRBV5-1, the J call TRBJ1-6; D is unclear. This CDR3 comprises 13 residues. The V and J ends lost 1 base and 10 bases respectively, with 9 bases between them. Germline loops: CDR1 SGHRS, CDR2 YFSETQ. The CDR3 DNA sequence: TGCGCCAGCAGCTTGACGACACAATCACCCCTCCACTTT. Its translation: CASSLTTQSPLHF. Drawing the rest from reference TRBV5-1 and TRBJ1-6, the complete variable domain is KAGVTQTPRYLIKTRGQQVTLSCSPISGHRSVSWYQQTPGQGLQFLFEYFSETQRNKGNFPGRFSGRQFSNSRSEMNVSTLELGDSALYLCASSLTTQSPLHFGNGTRLTVT.